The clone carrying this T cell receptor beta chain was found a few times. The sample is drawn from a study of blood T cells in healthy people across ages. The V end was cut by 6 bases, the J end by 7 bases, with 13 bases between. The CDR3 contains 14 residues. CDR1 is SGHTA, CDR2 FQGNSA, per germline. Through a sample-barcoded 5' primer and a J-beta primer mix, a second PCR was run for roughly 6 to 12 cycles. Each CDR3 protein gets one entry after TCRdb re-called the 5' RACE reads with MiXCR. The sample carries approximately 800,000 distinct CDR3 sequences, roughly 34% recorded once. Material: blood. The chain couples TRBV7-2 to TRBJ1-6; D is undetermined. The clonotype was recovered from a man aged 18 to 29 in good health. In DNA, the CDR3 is TGTGCCAGCAGTCGCGACACCAGAAATTCACCCCTCCACTTT. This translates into CASSRDTRNSPLHF.